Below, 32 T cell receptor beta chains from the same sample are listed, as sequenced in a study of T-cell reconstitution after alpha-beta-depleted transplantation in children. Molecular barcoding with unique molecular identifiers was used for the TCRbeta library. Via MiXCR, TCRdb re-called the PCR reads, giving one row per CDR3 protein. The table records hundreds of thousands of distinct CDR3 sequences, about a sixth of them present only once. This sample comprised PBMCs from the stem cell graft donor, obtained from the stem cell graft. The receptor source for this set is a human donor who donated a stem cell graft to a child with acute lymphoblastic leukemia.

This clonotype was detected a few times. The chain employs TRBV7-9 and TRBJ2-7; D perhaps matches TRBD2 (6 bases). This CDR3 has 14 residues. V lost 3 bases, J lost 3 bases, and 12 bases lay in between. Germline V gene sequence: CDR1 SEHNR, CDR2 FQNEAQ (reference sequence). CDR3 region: CASSFSLAYYEQYF. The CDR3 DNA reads TGTGCCAGCAGCTTTTCACTAGCATACTACGAGCAGTACTTC.

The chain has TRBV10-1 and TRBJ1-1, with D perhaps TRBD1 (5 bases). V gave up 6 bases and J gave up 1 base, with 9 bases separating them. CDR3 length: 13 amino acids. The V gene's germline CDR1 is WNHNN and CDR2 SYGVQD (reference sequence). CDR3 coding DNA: TGCGCCAGCAGACAGGAGACGAACACTGAAGCTTTCTTT. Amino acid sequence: CASRQETNTEAFF.

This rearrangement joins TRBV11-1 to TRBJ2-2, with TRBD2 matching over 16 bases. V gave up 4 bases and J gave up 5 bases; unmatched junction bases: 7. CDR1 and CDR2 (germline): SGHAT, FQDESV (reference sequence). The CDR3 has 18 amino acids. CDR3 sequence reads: CASSSPGLAGGPTGELFF. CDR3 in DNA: TGTGCCAGCAGCTCACCGGGACTAGCGGGAGGGCCGACCGGGGAGCTGTTTTTT.

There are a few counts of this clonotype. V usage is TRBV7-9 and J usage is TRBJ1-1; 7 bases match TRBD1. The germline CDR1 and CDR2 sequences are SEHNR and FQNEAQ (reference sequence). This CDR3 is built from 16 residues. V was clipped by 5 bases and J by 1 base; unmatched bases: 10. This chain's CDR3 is CASSPPTGMGNTEAFF. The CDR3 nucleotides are TGTGCCAGCAGCCCACCGACAGGGATGGGGAACACTGAAGCTTTCTTT.

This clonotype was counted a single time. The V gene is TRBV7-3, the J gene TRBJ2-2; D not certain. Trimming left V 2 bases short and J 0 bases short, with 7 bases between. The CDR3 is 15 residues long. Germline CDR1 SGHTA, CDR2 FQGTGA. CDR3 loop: CASSLGFANTGELFF. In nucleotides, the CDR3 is TGTGCCAGCAGCTTAGGGTTCGCGAACACCGGGGAGCTGTTTTTT.

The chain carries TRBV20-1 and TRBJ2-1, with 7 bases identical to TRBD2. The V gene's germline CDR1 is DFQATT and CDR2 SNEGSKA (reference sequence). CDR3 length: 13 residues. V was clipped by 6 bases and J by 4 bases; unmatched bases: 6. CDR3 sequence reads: CSALEAGYNEQFF. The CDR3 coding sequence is TGCAGTGCCTTGGAAGCGGGGTACAATGAGCAGTTCTTC.

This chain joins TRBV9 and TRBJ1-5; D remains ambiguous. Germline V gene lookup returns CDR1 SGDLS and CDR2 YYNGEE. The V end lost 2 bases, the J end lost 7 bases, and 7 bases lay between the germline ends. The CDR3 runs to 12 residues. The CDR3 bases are TGTGCCAGCAGCGTCCGGGGACAGCCCCAGCATTTT. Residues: CASSVRGQPQHF.

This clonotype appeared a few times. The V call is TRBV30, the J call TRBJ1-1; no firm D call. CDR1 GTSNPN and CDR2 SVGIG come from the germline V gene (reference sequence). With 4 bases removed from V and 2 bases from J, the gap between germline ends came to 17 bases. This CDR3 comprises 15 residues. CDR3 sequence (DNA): TGTGCCTGGACCAAAGCGGCGGGGTTTAACACTGAAGCTTTCTTT. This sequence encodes CAWTKAAGFNTEAFF.

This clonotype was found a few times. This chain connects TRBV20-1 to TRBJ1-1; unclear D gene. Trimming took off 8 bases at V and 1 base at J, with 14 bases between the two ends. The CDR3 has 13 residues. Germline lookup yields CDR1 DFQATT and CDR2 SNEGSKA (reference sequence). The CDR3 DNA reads TGCAGTCCCTCCCAGGATGGGAACACTGAAGCTTTCTTT. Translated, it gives CSPSQDGNTEAFF.

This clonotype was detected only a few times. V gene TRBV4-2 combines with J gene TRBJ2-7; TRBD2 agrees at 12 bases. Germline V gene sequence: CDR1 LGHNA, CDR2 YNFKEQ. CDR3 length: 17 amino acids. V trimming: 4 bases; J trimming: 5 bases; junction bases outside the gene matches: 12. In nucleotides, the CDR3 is TGTGCCAGCAGCCTCGAGTGGACTAGCGGGAACTCGAACGAGCAGTACTTC. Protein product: CASSLEWTSGNSNEQYF.

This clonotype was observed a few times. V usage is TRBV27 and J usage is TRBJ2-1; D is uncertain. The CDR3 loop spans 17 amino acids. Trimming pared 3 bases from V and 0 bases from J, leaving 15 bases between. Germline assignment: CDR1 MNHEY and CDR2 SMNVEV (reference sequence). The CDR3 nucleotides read TGTGCCAGCAGTTTTGGCAGGTACTCCTCCTCCTACAATGAGCAGTTCTTC. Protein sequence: CASSFGRYSSSYNEQFF.

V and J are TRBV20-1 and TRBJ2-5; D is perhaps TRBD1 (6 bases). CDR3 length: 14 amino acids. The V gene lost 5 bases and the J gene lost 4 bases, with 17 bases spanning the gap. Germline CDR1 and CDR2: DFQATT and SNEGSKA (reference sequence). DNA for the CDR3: TGCAGTGCTCCGAAACAGGGTATAGGAGAGACCCAGTACTTC. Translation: CSAPKQGIGETQYF.

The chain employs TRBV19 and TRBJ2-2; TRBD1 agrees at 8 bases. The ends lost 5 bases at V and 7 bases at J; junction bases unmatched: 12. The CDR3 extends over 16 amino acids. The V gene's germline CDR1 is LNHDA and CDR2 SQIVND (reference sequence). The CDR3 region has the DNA TGTGCCAGTAGTTTCAACCGACAGGGGTATAACGGGGAGCTGTTTTTT. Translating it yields CASSFNRQGYNGELFF.

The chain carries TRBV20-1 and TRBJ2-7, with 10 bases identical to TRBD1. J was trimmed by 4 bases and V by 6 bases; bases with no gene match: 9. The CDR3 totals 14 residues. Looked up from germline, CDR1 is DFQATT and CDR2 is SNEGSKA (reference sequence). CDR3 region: CSAYRQGAGYEQYF. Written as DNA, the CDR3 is TGCAGTGCGTACCGACAGGGGGCAGGGTACGAGCAGTACTTC.

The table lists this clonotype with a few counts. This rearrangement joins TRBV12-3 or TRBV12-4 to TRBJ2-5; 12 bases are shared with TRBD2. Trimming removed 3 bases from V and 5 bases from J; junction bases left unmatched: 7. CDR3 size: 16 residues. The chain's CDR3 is CASSFLRLAGDETQYF. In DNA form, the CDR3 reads TGTGCCAGCAGTTTTCTCCGACTAGCGGGAGATGAGACCCAGTACTTC.

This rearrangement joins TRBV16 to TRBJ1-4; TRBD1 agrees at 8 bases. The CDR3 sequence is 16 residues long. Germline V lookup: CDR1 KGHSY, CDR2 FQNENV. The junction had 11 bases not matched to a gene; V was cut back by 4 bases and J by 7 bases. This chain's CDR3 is CASSLIRQGSGEKLFF. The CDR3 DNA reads TGTGCCAGCAGCCTCATACGACAGGGGTCTGGTGAAAAACTGTTTTTT.

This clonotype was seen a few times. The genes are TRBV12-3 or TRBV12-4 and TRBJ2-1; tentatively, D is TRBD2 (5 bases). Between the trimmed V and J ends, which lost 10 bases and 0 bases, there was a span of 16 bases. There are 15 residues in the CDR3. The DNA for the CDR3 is TGTGCCATACAGACGGTAGGAGGCTCCTACAATGAGCAGTTCTTC. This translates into CAIQTVGGSYNEQFF.

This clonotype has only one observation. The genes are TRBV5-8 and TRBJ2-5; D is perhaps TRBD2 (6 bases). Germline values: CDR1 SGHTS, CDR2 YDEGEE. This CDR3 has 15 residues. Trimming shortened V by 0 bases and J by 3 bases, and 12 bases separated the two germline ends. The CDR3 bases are TGTGCCAGCAGCTTGGCGTGGGACTCTAAAGAGACCCAGTACTTC. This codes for CASSLAWDSKETQYF.

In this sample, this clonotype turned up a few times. The CDR3 DNA is TGTGCCAGCACCAACCAGGGGTCCGCGGGAGCTACCGAGCAGTACTTC. It encodes CASTNQGSAGATEQYF. V is TRBV5-6 and J is TRBJ2-7; D possibly corresponds to TRBD2 (7 bases). Trimming pared 6 bases from V and 6 bases from J, leaving 25 bases between. Germline lookup yields CDR1 SGHDT and CDR2 YYEEEE. The CDR3 runs 16 residues.

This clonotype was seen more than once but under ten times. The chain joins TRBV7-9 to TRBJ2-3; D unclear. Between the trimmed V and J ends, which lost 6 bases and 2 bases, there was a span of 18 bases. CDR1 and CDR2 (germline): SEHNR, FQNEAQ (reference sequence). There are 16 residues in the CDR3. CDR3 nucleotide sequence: TGTGCCAGCAGTTCGACTCTTACGATAAACACAGATACGCAGTATTTT. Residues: CASSSTLTINTDTQYF.

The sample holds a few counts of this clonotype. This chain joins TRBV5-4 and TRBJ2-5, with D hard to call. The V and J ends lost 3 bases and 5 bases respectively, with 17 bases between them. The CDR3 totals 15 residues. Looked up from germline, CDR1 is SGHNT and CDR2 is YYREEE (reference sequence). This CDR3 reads CASSSSPHGSETQYF. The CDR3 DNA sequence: TGTGCCAGCAGCTCAAGTCCCCACGGTTCGGAGACCCAGTACTTC. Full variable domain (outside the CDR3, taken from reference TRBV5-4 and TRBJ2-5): ETGVTQSPTHLIKTRGQQVTLRCSSQSGHNTVSWYQQALGQGPQFIFQYYREEENGRGNFPPRFSGLQFPNYSSELNVNALELDDSALYLCASSSSPHGSETQYFGPGTRLLVL.

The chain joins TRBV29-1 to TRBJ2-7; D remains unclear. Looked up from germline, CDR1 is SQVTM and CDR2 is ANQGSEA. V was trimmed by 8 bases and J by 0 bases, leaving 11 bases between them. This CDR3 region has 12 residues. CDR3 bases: TGCAGCTTCCGCAGGAGCTCCTACGAGCAGTACTTC. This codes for CSFRRSSYEQYF.

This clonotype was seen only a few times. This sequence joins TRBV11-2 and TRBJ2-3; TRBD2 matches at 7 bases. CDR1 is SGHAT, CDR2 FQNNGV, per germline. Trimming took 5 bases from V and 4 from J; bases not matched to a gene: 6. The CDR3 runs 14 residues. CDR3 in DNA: TGTGCCAGCAGCGCATTGGGGGGGGCAGATACGCAGTATTTT. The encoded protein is CASSALGGADTQYF.

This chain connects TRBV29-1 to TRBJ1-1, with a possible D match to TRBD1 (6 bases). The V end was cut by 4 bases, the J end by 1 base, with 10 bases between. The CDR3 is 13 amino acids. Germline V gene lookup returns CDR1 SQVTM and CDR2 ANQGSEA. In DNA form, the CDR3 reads TGCAGCGTTGGGAGAGGGGGGAACACTGAAGCTTTCTTT. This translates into CSVGRGGNTEAFF.

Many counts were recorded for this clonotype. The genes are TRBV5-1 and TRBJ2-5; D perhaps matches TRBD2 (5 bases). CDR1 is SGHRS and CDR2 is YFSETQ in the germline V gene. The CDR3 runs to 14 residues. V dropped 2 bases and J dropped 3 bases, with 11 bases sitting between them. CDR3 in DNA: TGCGCCAGCAGCTTAGCTCTCGGGGAAGAGACCCAGTACTTC. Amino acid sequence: CASSLALGEETQYF.

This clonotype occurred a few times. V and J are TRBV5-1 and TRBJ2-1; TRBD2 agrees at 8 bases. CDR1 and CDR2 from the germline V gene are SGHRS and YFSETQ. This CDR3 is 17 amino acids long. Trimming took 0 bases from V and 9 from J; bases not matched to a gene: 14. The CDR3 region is CASSLVGAGALGPEQFF. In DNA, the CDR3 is TGCGCCAGCAGCTTGGTAGGAGCGGGAGCGCTCGGCCCTGAGCAGTTCTTC.

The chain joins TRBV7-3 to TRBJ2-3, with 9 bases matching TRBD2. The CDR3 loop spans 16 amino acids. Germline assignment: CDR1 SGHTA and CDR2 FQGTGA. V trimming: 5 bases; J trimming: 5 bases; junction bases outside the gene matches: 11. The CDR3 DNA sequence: TGTGCCAGCAGCGCGATAGCGGGGGACGGGAGAGATACGCAGTATTTT. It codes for CASSAIAGDGRDTQYF.

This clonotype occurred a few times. CDR3: CASSAWGEASTDTQYF. The CDR3 region has the DNA TGTGCCAGCTCTGCGTGGGGGGAGGCGAGCACAGATACGCAGTATTTT. The rearrangement uses TRBV18 and TRBJ2-3; possible D gene TRBD2, 6 bases. The CDR3 length is 16 residues. V was cut by 6 bases and J by 0 bases, with 16 bases left in between. Germline V CDR1 and CDR2: KGHSH, LQKENI.

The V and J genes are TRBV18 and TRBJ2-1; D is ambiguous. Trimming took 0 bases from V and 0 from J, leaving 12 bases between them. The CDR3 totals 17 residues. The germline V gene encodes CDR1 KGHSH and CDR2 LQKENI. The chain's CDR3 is CASSPPKGEPSYNEQFF. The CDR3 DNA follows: TGTGCCAGCTCACCACCCAAGGGCGAGCCCTCCTACAATGAGCAGTTCTTC.

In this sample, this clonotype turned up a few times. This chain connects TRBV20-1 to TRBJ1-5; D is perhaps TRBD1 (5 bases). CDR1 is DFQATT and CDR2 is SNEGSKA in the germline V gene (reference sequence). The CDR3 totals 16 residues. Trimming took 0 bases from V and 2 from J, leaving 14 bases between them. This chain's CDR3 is CSAREMGGGGNQPQHF. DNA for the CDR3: TGCAGTGCTAGAGAGATGGGGGGGGGAGGCAATCAGCCCCAGCATTTT.

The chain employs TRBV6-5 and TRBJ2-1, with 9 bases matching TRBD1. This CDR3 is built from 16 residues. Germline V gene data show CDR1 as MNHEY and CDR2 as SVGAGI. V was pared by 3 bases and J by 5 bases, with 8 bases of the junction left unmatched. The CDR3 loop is CASSYSGQGNHNEQFF. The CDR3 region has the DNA TGTGCCAGCAGTTATTCGGGACAGGGCAACCACAATGAGCAGTTCTTC.

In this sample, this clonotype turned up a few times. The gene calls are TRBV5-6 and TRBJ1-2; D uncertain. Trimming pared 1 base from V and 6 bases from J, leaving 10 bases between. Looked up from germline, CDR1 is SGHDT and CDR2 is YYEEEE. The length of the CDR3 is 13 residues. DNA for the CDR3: TGTGCCAGCAGCTTGAAGTTCACCGATGGCTACACCTTC. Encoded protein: CASSLKFTDGYTF. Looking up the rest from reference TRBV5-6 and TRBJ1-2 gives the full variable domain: DAGVTQSPTHLIKTRGQQVTLRCSPKSGHDTVSWYQQALGQGPQFIFQYYEEEERQRGNFPDRFSGHQFPNYSSELNVNALLLGDSALYLCASSLKFTDGYTFGSGTRLTVV.